The TCR beta chain described here comes from a study of T-cell reconstitution after alpha-beta-depleted transplantation in children. This clonotype was detected a few times. Its cognate antigen is unknown. Study-level findings and limits: After one year, T-cell counts and TCRbeta diversity mostly came from new T cells. Where alpha-beta T cells came from about two months after transplant was reportedly several hundred expanded graft clones. There were some patients whose high TCRbeta diversity at day 60 came from surviving recipient T cells and thymic progenitors.

The authors prepared the TCRbeta library with unique molecular identifiers. TCRdb independently ran MiXCR on the PCR reads; one entry per CDR3 protein. The table records more than 300,000 distinct CDR3 sequences, 15% to 20% of them present only once. CDR3 size: 16 residues. CDR1 and CDR2 (germline): SGHVS, FQNEAQ. The J segment lost 1 base and the V segment lost 3 bases, leaving 6 bases of the junction unmatched. Specimen: PBMCs, mostly from graft donor cells, collected 360 days after TCRalphabeta/CD19-depleted stem cell transplant. The TCR was taken from a male patient aged 2 to 10 who had a stem cell transplant for acute lymphoblastic leukemia, so the T cells may come from the graft donor. The chain carries TRBV7-8 and TRBJ2-3, with 8 bases identical to TRBD1. CDR3 nucleotide sequence: TGTGCCAGCAGCTTTTTGACAGGGGAGGGCACAGATACGCAGTATTTT. It yields the protein CASSFLTGEGTDTQYF. The complete variable domain, with remaining parts taken from reference TRBV7-8 and TRBJ2-3, reads GAGVSQSPRYKVAKRGQDVALRCDPISGHVSLFWYQQALGQGPEFLTYFQNEAQLDKSGLPSDRFFAERPEGSVSTLKIQRTQQEDSAVYLCASSFLTGEGTDTQYFGPGTRLTVL.